This T cell receptor (beta chain) was recovered during a study of blood T cell repertoires in COVID-19. Looking at the study overall: Acute and convalescent COVID-19 samples came from the United States, Italy and Spain. Nucleic acid was either cDNA or gDNA, and it came from T cells, B-cell-depleted T cells, or PBMCs.

Per the original methods: Nucleated cell number was recorded as an estimate derived from reference gene primer amplification. Some clones are missing from TCRdb's copy, which holds only in-frame ones; the method was immunoSEQ multiplex PCR. From that table come the V and J calls and clone size; the DNA was used to work out D and trimming. The table includes 90,000 to 130,000 clones, more than 75% detected once. The CDR3 is made up of 13 amino acids. Germline trimming cut 8 bases from V and 15 bases from J; bases unmatched to any gene: 15. CDR1 is LGHNT, CDR2 FRNRAP, per germline. The TCR sequence derives from a man in his forties with acute or convalescent COVID-19. Material for sequencing was peripheral blood. The chain couples TRBV12-5 to TRBJ2-1; 8 bases map to TRBD2. CDR3 in DNA: TGTGCTAGTCAGTTGACTAGCGCCGCCCTGAGGTTCTTC. This codes for CASQLTSAALRFF.